What follows are 32 T cell receptor beta chains derived from one specimen sequenced in a study of blood T cells in healthy people across ages. Together with a sample-barcoded 5' primer, a J-beta primer mix was included in a second PCR lasting about 7 to 12 cycles. A single record per CDR3 protein comes from TCRdb applying MiXCR to the 5' RACE reads. The repertoire holds 590,000 or so distinct CDR3 sequences, with about 30% as singletons. Sequencing was performed on blood. These receptors all come from a woman older than 75 in good health.

This clonotype was recorded many times. The CDR3 region has the DNA TGTGCCAGTCGTGGGGGGACAGGAAAACTGTTTTTT. Protein product: CASRGGTGKLFF. This chain connects TRBV7-6 to TRBJ1-4, with TRBD1 matching over 8 bases. This CDR3 has 12 amino acids. The trim removed 9 bases at V and 10 bases at J, leaving 7 bases unmatched. Germline values: CDR1 SGHVS, CDR2 FNYEAQ.

This clonotype was seen ten or more times. The V and J genes are TRBV7-9 and TRBJ2-7; D possibly corresponds to TRBD2 (6 bases). V was cut by 6 bases and J by 3 bases, with 21 bases left in between. Germline V gives CDR1 SEHNR, CDR2 FQNEAQ (reference sequence). This CDR3 is 16 amino acids long. CDR3 protein: CASSSAGGLSGYEQYF. The CDR3 bases are TGTGCCAGCAGTAGCGCAGGCGGACTAAGCGGCTACGAGCAGTACTTC.

This clonotype has just a few counts. It may be a read error: a sequence one base away is much more abundant. The chain joins TRBV20-1 to TRBJ2-5; 12 bases match TRBD2. Germline CDR1 and CDR2: DFQATT and SNEGSKA (reference sequence). Losses at the gene ends were 0 bases for V and 11 bases for J; bases not matched to a gene: 16. This CDR3 contains 17 residues. The CDR3 DNA reads TGCAGTGCTAGAGATCATACTAGCGGGGGGCCGGACAATGAGCAGTACTTC. Translated: CSARDHTSGGPDNEQYF.

The chain has TRBV27 and TRBJ1-1, with no clear D. The germline gives CDR1 MNHEY, CDR2 SMNVEV (reference sequence). V lost 2 bases, J lost 11 bases, and 9 bases lay in between. The CDR3 contains 11 residues. CDR3 in amino acids: CASSLNLKAFF. CDR3 bases: TGTGCCAGCAGTTTAAACCTGAAGGCTTTCTTT.

V usage is TRBV20-1 and J usage is TRBJ2-5, with D possibly matching TRBD1 (6 bases). The J call may be mistaken, given a closer DNA end match to TRBJ2-1. Germline V CDR1 and CDR2: DFQATT, SNEGSKA (reference sequence). This CDR3 has 13 amino acids. CDR3 region: CSAEDSYQETQFF. As DNA, the CDR3 is TGCAGTGCTGAGGACAGCTATCAAGAGACCCAGTTCTTC.

This clonotype showed up many times. CDR3: CASSKDLAPLRQYF. DNA of the CDR3: TGTGCCAGCAGCAAAGACCTAGCGCCCCTGCGACAGTACTTC. The chain has TRBV21-1 and TRBJ2-7; TRBD2 is the table's D call and was not checked against the DNA. TRBV21-1 is recorded as a pseudogene. CDR3 length equals 14 residues.

This clonotype came up many times. The genes are TRBV5-5 and TRBJ2-6; possible D gene TRBD1, 5 bases. The V gene lost 4 bases and the J gene lost 0 bases, with 8 bases spanning the gap. CDR1 SGHKS and CDR2 YYEKEE come from the germline V gene (reference sequence). The CDR3 extends over 15 amino acids. The CDR3 here is CASSLDSSGANVLTF. The CDR3 DNA sequence: TGTGCCAGCAGCCTAGACAGCTCTGGGGCCAACGTCCTGACTTTC.

Concerning this clonotype itself: A much larger clonotype is one base distant, so this may be a read error. J is TRBJ2-7 and V is TRBV5-1; D is tentatively TRBD1 or TRBD2 (6 bases each). The V end was cut by 5 bases, the J end by 10 bases, with 25 bases between. Germline V gene data show CDR1 as SGHRS and CDR2 as YFSETQ. This CDR3 has 15 amino acids. DNA for the CDR3: TGCGCCAGCAGAGGGGGGCGGACGTACCAAGAGGCCCAGTACTTC. Translated, it gives CASRGGRTYQEAQYF.

For this clonotype: A read error may produce the germline difference seen at one junction end. This chain uses TRBV9 with TRBJ2-7; TRBD1 is a possible D gene (6 bases). In germline, CDR1 is SGDLS, CDR2 YYNGEE. The length of the CDR3 is 18 residues. The CDR3 spells CASSQEPVLGTNSYEQYF. In DNA, the CDR3 is TGCGCCAGCAGCCAAGAGCCCGTCCTAGGGACAAACTCCTACGAGCAGTACTTC.

The chain has TRBV7-9 and TRBJ1-6; D perhaps matches TRBD1 (5 bases). The CDR3 has 16 residues. V lost 3 bases and J 7 bases, leaving 16 bases between the germline ends. Germline assignment: CDR1 SEHNR and CDR2 FQNEAQ (reference sequence). The CDR3 DNA reads TGTGCCAGCAGCTTTAGACTAGGGGCGGAGAATTCACCCCTCCACTTT. Translating gives CASSFRLGAENSPLHF.

This chain links TRBV7-3 with TRBJ2-4; D is unclear. The J call is doubtful: the DNA matches TRBJ2-5 better. The length of the CDR3 is 14 residues. Germline V gene data show CDR1 as SGHTA and CDR2 as FQGTGA. CDR3 sequence: CASSFRPGQETQYF. As DNA, the CDR3 is TGTGCCAGCAGCTTTCGGCCTGGACAAGAGACCCAGTACTTC.

This clonotype was picked up many times. This rearrangement joins TRBV7-2 to TRBJ1-6; TRBD1 is a possible D gene (6 bases). There are 16 residues in the CDR3. Germline V gives CDR1 SGHTA, CDR2 FQGNSA. Trimming left V 5 bases short and J 5 bases short, with 16 bases between. CDR3 residues: CASSPTGGLDNSPLHF. CDR3 DNA: TGTGCCAGCAGCCCGACAGGAGGGCTTGATAATTCACCCCTCCACTTT.

In the case of this clonotype: A much larger clone lies one base from this, so it may be a read error. The rearrangement links TRBV7-8 to TRBJ2-7; D is perhaps TRBD1 or TRBD2 (6 bases each). Germline V CDR1 and CDR2: SGHVS, FQNEAQ. Trimming shortened V by 6 bases and J by 7 bases, and 28 bases separated the two germline ends. This CDR3 contains 17 residues. The CDR3 DNA reads TGTGCCAGCAGACCCTGGGGGGCACCGGGACGGGACAATGAGCAGTACTTC. It yields the protein CASRPWGAPGRDNEQYF.

This rearrangement joins TRBV6-2 or TRBV6-3 to TRBJ2-2, with TRBD1 identical over 10 bases. CDR1 is MNHEY, CDR2 SVGEGT, per germline. The CDR3 covers 15 residues. Trimming took 6 bases from V and 7 from J; bases not matched to a gene: 8. The DNA of the CDR3 is TGTGCCAGCAGCCCGGACAGGGGGATAATCGGGGAGCTGTTTTTT. Its protein product is CASSPDRGIIGELFF.

This clonotype was seen a single time. This chain uses TRBV7-8 with TRBJ2-7; 10 bases are a match to TRBD1. Losses at the gene ends were 5 bases for V and 1 base for J; bases not matched to a gene: 5. The germline V gene has CDR1 SGHVS and CDR2 FQNEAQ. The CDR3 is made up of 15 amino acids. CDR3 in amino acids: CASSAGQGGSYEQYF. As DNA, the CDR3 is TGTGCCAGCAGCGCCGGACAGGGGGGTTCCTACGAGCAGTACTTC.

In its sample, this clonotype was seen many times. This chain connects TRBV6-2 or TRBV6-3 to TRBJ2-1; no firm D call. Germline V CDR1 and CDR2: MNHEY, SVGEGT. The CDR3 totals 13 residues. V lost 7 bases and J lost 9, with 16 bases in between. The CDR3 DNA follows: TGTGCCAGCAAAGTGGGGTGGCTCGGTGAGCAGTTCTTC. The encoded protein is CASKVGWLGEQFF.

CDR3 in DNA: TGTGCCAGCAGCAATCGGGACAGTAAGATCCTCCACTTT. Its protein product is CASSNRDSKILHF. This rearrangement joins TRBV7-9 to TRBJ1-6, with 7 bases aligning to TRBD1. V was clipped by 5 bases and J by 15 bases; unmatched bases: 10. The germline CDR1 and CDR2 sequences are SEHNR and FQNEAQ (reference sequence). The CDR3 sequence is 13 residues long.

This chain joins TRBV20-1 and TRBJ2-7, with TRBD1 as a possible D gene (5 bases). This CDR3 is built from 14 residues. CDR1 DFQATT and CDR2 SNEGSKA come from the germline V gene (reference sequence). V lost 2 bases, J lost 3 bases, and 14 bases lay in between. CDR3 amino acids: CSARPDREYYEQYF. DNA of the CDR3: TGCAGTGCTAGACCTGACAGAGAATACTACGAGCAGTACTTC.

This clonotype was picked up many times. This chain joins TRBV4-1 and TRBJ1-1; D is perhaps TRBD1 (6 bases). Germline assignment: CDR1 MGHRA and CDR2 YSYEKL. The CDR3 runs 15 residues. Trimming removed 0 bases from V and 2 bases from J, with 10 bases in between. The CDR3 reads CASSQETGINTEAFF. The CDR3 DNA reads as TGCGCCAGCAGCCAAGAAACAGGGATCAACACTGAAGCTTTCTTT.

As to this clonotype: It may be a read error: a sequence one base away is much more abundant. The chain links TRBV28 to TRBJ2-1; 9 nucleotides agree with TRBD2. Germline trimming cut 3 bases from V and 2 bases from J; bases unmatched to any gene: 5. The germline V gene encodes CDR1 MDHEN and CDR2 SYDVKM. The CDR3 loop spans 16 amino acids. This CDR3 is CASSFPSGGTYNEQFF. The CDR3 DNA reads as TGTGCCAGCAGTTTCCCGAGCGGGGGGACCTACAATGAGCAGTTCTTC. The full variable domain, its missing parts supplied by reference TRBV28 and TRBJ2-1, is DVKVTQSSRYLVKRTGEKVFLECVQDMDHENMFWYRQDPGLGLRLIYFSYDVKMKEKGDIPEGYSVSREKKERFSLILESASTNQTSMYLCASSFPSGGTYNEQFFGPGTRLTVL.

In its sample, this clonotype was seen many times. The chain carries TRBV15 and TRBJ1-1; the D gene is possibly TRBD1 (6 bases). V was pared by 8 bases and J by 4 bases, with 14 bases between. The V gene's germline CDR1 is LNHNV and CDR2 YYDKDF (reference sequence). The CDR3 contains 13 residues. The CDR3 protein is CATSSDSFTEAFF. The CDR3 DNA reads as TGTGCCACCTCCTCGGACAGTTTCACTGAAGCTTTCTTT.

A few counts support this clonotype. V is TRBV18 and J is TRBJ2-7, with a tentative D call TRBD1 (5 bases). Germline lookup yields CDR1 KGHSH and CDR2 LQKENI. Trimming left V 8 bases short and J 2 bases short, with 16 bases between. The CDR3 loop spans 14 amino acids. This CDR3 is CASPPLPGTYEQYF. The CDR3 bases are TGTGCCAGCCCGCCTCTTCCAGGGACCTACGAGCAGTACTTC.

Worth noting for this clonotype: It may be a read error: a sequence one base away is much more abundant. The chain links TRBV6-5 to TRBJ1-2; 8 bases agree with TRBD1. CDR1 is MNHEY and CDR2 is SVGAGI in the germline V gene. The CDR3 is made up of 14 amino acids. CDR3 residues: CASSTADRVNGCTF. The CDR3 DNA reads as TGTGCCAGCAGTACGGCGGACAGGGTGAATGGCTGCACCTTC.

Comment on this clonotype: This may arise from a read error, as a much more abundant clone is one base away. The chain recombines TRBV12-3 or TRBV12-4 with TRBJ2-1, with TRBD1 as a possible D gene (6 bases). This CDR3 is built from 15 residues. CDR3 bases: TGTGCCAGCAAAACTATCCCAGGGGATTCAGATGAGCAGGTCTTC. It yields the protein CASKTIPGDSDEQVF.

This clonotype was counted between two and nine times. The V gene is TRBV2, the J gene TRBJ1-2; D is perhaps TRBD1 (6 bases). CDR1 and CDR2 (germline): SNHLY, FYNNEI. This CDR3 spans 15 amino acids. The V gene lost 5 bases and the J gene lost 7 bases, with 20 bases spanning the gap. The CDR3 protein is CASSLHSDGGSGYTF. CDR3 DNA: TGTGCCAGCAGTCTTCACTCTGACGGGGGCTCTGGCTACACCTTC.

This clonotype was observed once. The J gene is TRBJ1-6, the V gene TRBV3-1; 9 bases line up with TRBD1. Germline CDR1 is LGHDT and CDR2 is YNNKEL (reference sequence). The CDR3 totals 15 residues. Germline trimming cut 6 bases from V and 9 bases from J; bases unmatched to any gene: 9. CDR3: CASRDRGVGSSPLHF. CDR3 nucleotides: TGTGCCAGCAGGGACAGGGGAGTTGGTAGTTCACCCCTCCACTTT.

At least ten counts were recorded for this clonotype. The chain joins TRBV20-1 to TRBJ2-3, with 16 nucleotides matching TRBD2. Trimming removed 3 bases from V and 0 bases from J; junction bases left unmatched: 9. This CDR3 is 19 amino acids long. Germline-derived CDR1 and CDR2 are DFQATT and SNEGSKA (reference sequence). In nucleotides, the CDR3 is TGCAGTGCTAGCCCCGGGACTAGCGGGGGGGGTCCTAGCACAGATACGCAGTATTTT. Amino acids: CSASPGTSGGGPSTDTQYF.

The chain employs TRBV6-1 and TRBJ1-1; D is possibly TRBD1 (5 bases). Trimming pared 7 bases from V and 1 base from J, leaving 22 bases between. The CDR3 contains 17 residues. The V gene's germline CDR1 is MNHNS and CDR2 SASEGT. The DNA of the CDR3 is TGTGCCAGCACTCTCGGGGCCGGGGGGGTGAGGAACACTGAAGCTTTCTTT. Its translation: CASTLGAGGVRNTEAFF.

This clonotype was seen repeatedly, ten times or more. The chain links TRBV20-1 to TRBJ2-3; 13 bases are a match to TRBD2. This CDR3 contains 17 residues. The ends lost 1 base at V and 0 bases at J; junction bases unmatched: 4. Germline values: CDR1 DFQATT, CDR2 SNEGSKA (reference sequence). CDR3 in amino acids: CSARGLAGGASTDTQYF. In DNA, the CDR3 is TGCAGTGCTAGAGGACTAGCGGGGGGAGCGAGCACAGATACGCAGTATTTT.

The chain employs TRBV4-2 and TRBJ1-4; the D gene is possibly TRBD1 (5 bases). This CDR3 comprises 15 residues. Germline CDR1 LGHNA, CDR2 YNFKEQ. Deletions cut 5 bases from V and 4 bases from J, with 14 bases between. CDR3 sequence reads: CASSGGGLDNEKLFF. CDR3 DNA sequence: TGTGCCAGCAGCGGGGGGGGACTGGATAATGAAAAACTGTTTTTT.

The rearrangement uses TRBV13 and TRBJ1-1, with TRBD1 identical over 10 bases. The CDR3 length is 16 residues. J was trimmed by 0 bases and V by 7 bases; bases with no gene match: 8. Germline CDR1 PRHDT, CDR2 FYEKMQ (reference sequence). This chain's CDR3 is CASNSGTGAMNTEAFF. As DNA, the CDR3 is TGTGCCAGCAACTCCGGGACAGGGGCCATGAACACTGAAGCTTTCTTT.

The CDR3 protein is CAWSVGWEETQYF. In nucleotides, the CDR3 is TGTGCCTGGAGTGTAGGTTGGGAAGAGACCCAGTACTTC. The V and J genes are TRBV30 and TRBJ2-5; D ambiguous. CDR1 is GTSNPN, CDR2 SVGIG, per germline (reference sequence). V shed 0 bases and J shed 3 bases, with 8 bases lying between them. CDR3 length: 13 residues.